The 29 T cell receptor beta chains in this list originate from one sample, sequenced in a study of persistence of HIV-infected CD4 T cells. The libraries were made with immunoSEQ version 4 in survey mode. Assay used: immunoSEQ multiplex PCR; TCRdb lists only in-frame clones, some missing. The data show under 25,000 clones, approximately 79% seen once. For these TCRs, the target antigens are not known. The stimulus was an HIV-1 Gag 15-mer peptide pool, around 1.1 ug/peptide/mL. Sorting of responding CD4+ T cells relied on upregulated CD40 ligand together with CD69. The sample was CD4+ T cells sorted from PBMCs after approximately 19-hour stimulation, taken from a patient who received antiretroviral therapy. Source of these receptors: an adult man with HIV who was CMV-seropositive.

This clone was seen a handful of times. In nucleotides, the CDR3 is TGTGCCAGCAGCCTGGACAGTCCACTTGGCTACACCTTC. Amino acids: CASSLDSPLGYTF. The rearrangement joins TRBV28 to TRBJ1-2; tentatively, D is TRBD1 (6 bases). The CDR3 contains 13 residues. The V gene's germline CDR1 is MDHEN and CDR2 SYDVKM. With 6 bases removed from V and 7 bases from J, the gap between germline ends came to 15 bases.

This clone turned up a few times. The J gene is TRBJ2-2, the V gene TRBV11-3; no firm D call. Germline V lookup: CDR1 SGHNT, CDR2 YENEEA. With 8 bases removed from V and 0 bases from J, the gap between germline ends came to 13 bases. The CDR3 runs to 15 residues. The CDR3 loop is CASPWTGANTGELFF. As DNA, the CDR3 is TGTGCCAGCCCCTGGACGGGCGCGAACACCGGGGAGCTGTTTTTT.

This clone was seen a handful of times. The chain uses TRBV4-1 and TRBJ2-7, with 9 bases identical to TRBD1. Germline V gene sequence: CDR1 MGHRA, CDR2 YSYEKL. The length of the CDR3 is 15 residues. Trimming removed 1 base from V and 1 base from J; junction bases left unmatched: 2. CDR3 nucleotide sequence: TGCGCCAGCAGCCAAGGACAGGGGGTATCCTACGAGCAGTACTTC. Protein sequence: CASSQGQGVSYEQYF.

The chain couples TRBV28 to TRBJ2-7; no clear D gene. V gave up 7 bases and J gave up 2 bases, with 15 bases separating them. This CDR3 contains 14 residues. Germline loops: CDR1 MDHEN, CDR2 SYDVKM. CDR3 in DNA: TGTGCCAGCACCCCGGAGATAAGACCCTACGAGCAGTACTTC. It codes for CASTPEIRPYEQYF.

This rearrangement joins TRBV7-9 to TRBJ1-6, with TRBD1 matching 8 bases. This CDR3 is built from 17 residues. Germline-derived CDR1 and CDR2 are SEHNR and FQNEAQ (reference sequence). V dropped 5 bases and J dropped 5; count of bases not matched to a gene: 11. CDR3 DNA: TGTGCCAGCAGCAAAGTAACCTTACAGGGGGATAATTCACCCCTCCACTTT. Its protein product is CASSKVTLQGDNSPLHF. The full variable domain, in which reference TRBV7-9 and TRBJ1-6 provide the parts outside the CDR3, is DTGVSQNPRHKITKRGQNVTFRCDPISEHNRLYWYRQTLGQGPEFLTYFQNEAQLEKSRLLSDRFSAERPKGSFSTLEIQRTEQGDSAMYLCASSKVTLQGDNSPLHFGNGTRLTVT.

The rearrangement uses TRBV28 and TRBJ2-7, with a weak D call TRBD1 (6 bases). CDR1 and CDR2 (germline): MDHEN, SYDVKM. The CDR3 is 17 amino acids. The V end was cut by 5 bases, the J end by 0 bases, with 20 bases between. The CDR3 nucleotides are TGTGCCAGCAGTCCCGGACAGCCCGCCATTAGCTCCTACGAGCAGTACTTC. Translated, it gives CASSPGQPAISSYEQYF. The whole variable domain, remainder taken from reference TRBV28 and TRBJ2-7, is DVKVTQSSRYLVKRTGEKVFLECVQDMDHENMFWYRQDPGLGLRLIYFSYDVKMKEKGDIPEGYSVSREKKERFSLILESASTNQTSMYLCASSPGQPAISSYEQYFGPGTRLTVT.

The chain recombines TRBV5-1 with TRBJ1-1; D ambiguous. Per germline, CDR1 SGHRS and CDR2 YFSETQ. V was shortened by 5 bases and J by 2 bases, with 16 bases between the two germline ends. The CDR3 runs 15 residues. CDR3 protein: CASRPLEQTNTEAFF. In DNA, the CDR3 is TGCGCCAGCAGACCCCTAGAGCAAACCAACACTGAAGCTTTCTTT.

The CDR3 region has the DNA TGTGCCAGCAGTTTCCGGGGCCCCCGGGGATACGAGCAGTACTTC. Residues: CASSFRGPRGYEQYF. This chain joins TRBV28 and TRBJ2-7; D assignment may be TRBD1 or TRBD2 (5 bases each). With 3 bases removed from V and 4 bases from J, the gap between germline ends came to 16 bases. CDR3 size: 15 residues. The germline V gene has CDR1 MDHEN and CDR2 SYDVKM.

The V gene is TRBV28, the J gene TRBJ2-3; 8 bases align to TRBD2. J gave up 2 bases and V 5 bases, and 6 bases lay outside the gene matches. CDR3 length: 15 amino acids. The germline V gene has CDR1 MDHEN and CDR2 SYDVKM. CDR3 DNA sequence: TGTGCCAGCAGTCTTGCGGGGGGTAACACAGATACGCAGTATTTT. Encoded protein: CASSLAGGNTDTQYF.

The chain recombines TRBV5-4 with TRBJ2-2; no clear D. CDR3 length: 15 residues. Per germline, CDR1 SGHNT and CDR2 YYREEE (reference sequence). The V gene lost 1 base and the J gene lost 7 bases, with 14 bases spanning the gap. The CDR3 region is CASSLFRAQHGELFF. The DNA for the CDR3 is TGTGCCAGCAGCTTGTTTAGGGCCCAGCACGGGGAGCTGTTTTTT.

This clone was seen a few times. The rearrangement joins TRBV27 to TRBJ2-1, with TRBD2 identical over 8 bases. Germline assignment: CDR1 MNHEY and CDR2 SMNVEV (reference sequence). V shed 9 bases, J shed 12 bases, and the junction held 16 bases outside the gene matches. This CDR3 has 14 amino acids. The CDR3 reads CASSSAGGLTGQFF. Written as DNA, the CDR3 is TGTGCCAGTTCCAGCGCGGGGGGCCTCACAGGGCAGTTCTTC.

V is TRBV15 and J is TRBJ2-3; TRBD2 aligns across 11 bases. Germline V CDR1 and CDR2: LNHNV, YYDKDF (reference sequence). This CDR3 region has 15 residues. J gave up 4 bases and V 8 bases, and 8 bases lay outside the gene matches. The CDR3, as DNA: TGTGCCACCGGAACACTAGCGGGGGTGGCAGATACGCAGTATTTT. Amino acid sequence: CATGTLAGVADTQYF.

This clone is medium-sized within its sample. The V call is TRBV7-8, the J call TRBJ1-4, with unresolved D. From germline, CDR1 is SGHVS and CDR2 FQNEAQ. V was cut by 5 bases and J by 5 bases, with 15 bases left in between. The CDR3 length is 15 residues. In DNA, the CDR3 is TGTGCCAGCAGCCCGGGAACCATTTCGAATGAAAAACTGTTTTTT. It codes for CASSPGTISNEKLFF.

A few counts support this clone. The chain joins TRBV7-2 to TRBJ2-7; the match to TRBD2 covers 7 bases. Germline V CDR1 and CDR2: SGHTA, FQGNSA. V was clipped by 1 base and J by 6 bases; unmatched bases: 3. The CDR3 sequence is 13 residues long. CDR3 nucleotide sequence: TGTGCCAGCAGCTTAGAGGCGGGGGTCGAGCAGTACTTC. Protein product: CASSLEAGVEQYF. The full variable domain, rest sourced from reference TRBV7-2 and TRBJ2-7, is GAGVSQSPSNKVTEKGKDVELRCDPISGHTALYWYRQSLGQGLEFLIYFQGNSAPDKSGLPSDRFSAERTGGSVSTLTIQRTQQEDSAVYLCASSLEAGVEQYFGPGTRLTVT.

The chain carries TRBV7-8 and TRBJ1-2, with a tentative D call TRBD1 (6 bases). The CDR3 totals 17 residues. Germline CDR1 SGHVS, CDR2 FQNEAQ. V lost 5 bases to trimming and J lost 2 bases, with 21 bases between them. The CDR3: CASSLTEDSSNNYGYTF. CDR3 coding DNA: TGTGCCAGCAGCCTTACGGAGGACAGTTCAAACAACTATGGCTACACCTTC.

V usage is TRBV28 and J usage is TRBJ1-5; a possible D gene is TRBD1 (5 bases). The V and J ends lost 6 bases and 3 bases respectively, with 15 bases between them. Germline V gene lookup returns CDR1 MDHEN and CDR2 SYDVKM. This CDR3 is 15 amino acids long. The CDR3 coding sequence is TGTGCCAGCAGAACCCTGGGGCTGCACAATCAGCCCCAGCATTTT. Its translation: CASRTLGLHNQPQHF.

V usage is TRBV3-1 (or the pseudogene TRBV3-2) and J usage is TRBJ2-3; 10 bases match TRBD2. The trim removed 6 bases at V and 4 bases at J, leaving 7 bases unmatched. CDR1 and CDR2 from the germline V gene are LGHDT and YNNKEL (reference sequence). The CDR3 totals 15 residues. CDR3 in amino acids: CASRSSGGGPDTQYF. The CDR3 DNA reads TGTGCCAGCAGGAGCAGCGGGGGGGGCCCAGATACGCAGTATTTT.

This chain uses TRBV7-3 with TRBJ2-2; either TRBD1 or TRBD2 may supply D (6 bases each). Germline CDR1 and CDR2: SGHTA and FQGTGA. The V end lost 5 bases, the J end lost 0 bases, and 19 bases lay between the germline ends. This CDR3 has 18 amino acids. The CDR3 loop is CASSPNPTGGANTGELFF. CDR3 DNA: TGTGCCAGCAGCCCAAACCCCACCGGGGGCGCGAACACCGGGGAGCTGTTTTTT. Full variable domain (outside the CDR3, taken from reference TRBV7-3 and TRBJ2-2): GAGVSQTPSNKVTEKGKYVELRCDPISGHTALYWYRQSLGQGPEFLIYFQGTGAADDSGLPNDRFFAVRPEGSVSTLKIQRTERGDSAVYLCASSPNPTGGANTGELFFGEGSRLTVL.

This sequence joins TRBV24-1 and TRBJ2-7; D not certain. The germline gives CDR1 KGHDR, CDR2 SFDVKD. With 3 bases removed from V and 2 bases from J, the gap between germline ends came to 10 bases. The CDR3 is 14 amino acids. Here the CDR3 reads CATSDPRVAYEQYF. DNA for the CDR3: TGTGCCACCAGTGATCCCCGCGTTGCCTACGAGCAGTACTTC.

The CDR3 coding sequence is TGTGCCAGCAGCCAAGCGACAGTGGTCACAGATACGCAGTATTTT. Protein product: CASSQATVVTDTQYF. V is TRBV5-5 and J is TRBJ2-3, with D maybe TRBD1 (5 bases). Germline CDR1 SGHKS, CDR2 YYEKEE (reference sequence). The CDR3 consists of 15 residues. The ends were cut back, 4 bases at V and 2 bases at J, with 14 bases in the middle.

This chain connects TRBV21-1 to TRBJ1-1. TRBV21-1 is a pseudogene. This CDR3 has 18 amino acids. CDR3 in amino acids: CASSIKRMADGKNTEAFF. CDR3 bases: TGTGCCAGCAGCATTAAACGAATGGCGGACGGCAAGAACACTGAAGCTTTCTTT.

The chain has TRBV5-5 and TRBJ2-1; 10 bases match TRBD2. This CDR3 spans 18 amino acids. Unmatched junction bases numbered 9, after V lost 0 bases and J lost 3 bases. The germline gives CDR1 SGHKS, CDR2 YYEKEE (reference sequence). The CDR3 DNA sequence: TGTGCCAGCAGCTTGGCGTCCAGCGGGGGGGCCCTCTACAATGAGCAGTTCTTC. It is translated as CASSLASSGGALYNEQFF. Full variable domain (rest looked up from reference TRBV5-5 and TRBJ2-1): DAGVTQSPTHLIKTRGQQVTLRCSPISGHKSVSWYQQVLGQGPQFIFQYYEKEERGRGNFPDRFSARQFPNYSSELNVNALLLGDSALYLCASSLASSGGALYNEQFFGPGTRLTVL.

CDR3 DNA sequence: TGTGCCAGCAGTGATATTAGGGGGACGGGCAATCAGCCCCAGCATTTT. Translating gives CASSDIRGTGNQPQHF. The chain employs TRBV6-1 and TRBJ1-5; the D gene is possibly TRBD1 (6 bases). The germline V gene encodes CDR1 MNHNS and CDR2 SASEGT. The CDR3 runs to 16 residues. Trimming took 3 bases from V and 2 from J, leaving 14 bases between them.

This clone is categorized as medium-sized. The chain links TRBV5-1 to TRBJ2-7, with D hard to call. V dropped 0 bases and J dropped 2 bases, with 9 bases sitting between them. The CDR3 is made up of 14 amino acids. In germline, CDR1 is SGHRS, CDR2 YFSETQ. The CDR3 DNA sequence: TGCGCCAGCAGCTTGGCGGTGGGGACCTACGAGCAGTACTTC. Translated: CASSLAVGTYEQYF. Looking up the rest from reference TRBV5-1 and TRBJ2-7 gives the full variable domain: KAGVTQTPRYLIKTRGQQVTLSCSPISGHRSVSWYQQTPGQGLQFLFEYFSETQRNKGNFPGRFSGRQFSNSRSEMNVSTLELGDSALYLCASSLAVGTYEQYFGPGTRLTVT.

This clone occurred a few times. The rearrangement uses TRBV28 and TRBJ1-2, with D hard to call. The CDR3 extends over 12 amino acids. Looked up from germline, CDR1 is MDHEN and CDR2 is SYDVKM. Trimming pared 3 bases from V and 6 bases from J, leaving 8 bases between. CDR3 sequence (DNA): TGTGCCAGCAGTTTGGTCTGGGATGGCTACACCTTC. Residues: CASSLVWDGYTF.

This clone was seen only a few times. The rearrangement joins TRBV29-1 to TRBJ1-4, with D uncertain. Germline V lookup: CDR1 SQVTM, CDR2 ANQGSEA. V lost 0 bases and J 10 bases, leaving 6 bases between the germline ends. This CDR3 spans 11 amino acids. CDR3 sequence: CSVEDTRKLFF. The CDR3 DNA reads TGCAGCGTTGAAGATACGAGAAAACTGTTTTTT.

This chain uses TRBV5-4 with TRBJ1-2; the D gene is possibly TRBD1 (5 bases). Trimming took 1 base from V and 7 from J, leaving 20 bases between them. Per germline, CDR1 SGHNT and CDR2 YYREEE (reference sequence). The CDR3 spans 16 residues. CDR3 protein: CASSLNWDARGIGYTF. The DNA for the CDR3 is TGTGCCAGCAGCTTGAATTGGGACGCCCGCGGAATTGGCTACACCTTC.

This clone was detected once. The rearrangement uses TRBV3-1 (or the pseudogene TRBV3-2) and TRBJ1-1; no firm D call. Trimming removed 1 base at V and 4 bases at J, with 7 bases between. In germline, CDR1 is LGHDT, CDR2 YNNKEL (reference sequence). The CDR3 is 13 residues long. The CDR3 is CASSQVQRTEAFF. In nucleotides, the CDR3 is TGTGCCAGCAGCCAAGTACAACGCACTGAAGCTTTCTTT.

J is TRBJ1-4 and V is TRBV5-1; TRBD1 might be the D (5 bases). V was trimmed by 4 bases and J by 7 bases, leaving 20 bases between them. Germline V lookup: CDR1 SGHRS, CDR2 YFSETQ. The CDR3 runs to 16 residues. Here the CDR3 DNA reads TGCGCCAGCAGCCCCAACCCCCAGGGAGGGGCTGAAAAACTGTTTTTT. It is translated as CASSPNPQGGAEKLFF.